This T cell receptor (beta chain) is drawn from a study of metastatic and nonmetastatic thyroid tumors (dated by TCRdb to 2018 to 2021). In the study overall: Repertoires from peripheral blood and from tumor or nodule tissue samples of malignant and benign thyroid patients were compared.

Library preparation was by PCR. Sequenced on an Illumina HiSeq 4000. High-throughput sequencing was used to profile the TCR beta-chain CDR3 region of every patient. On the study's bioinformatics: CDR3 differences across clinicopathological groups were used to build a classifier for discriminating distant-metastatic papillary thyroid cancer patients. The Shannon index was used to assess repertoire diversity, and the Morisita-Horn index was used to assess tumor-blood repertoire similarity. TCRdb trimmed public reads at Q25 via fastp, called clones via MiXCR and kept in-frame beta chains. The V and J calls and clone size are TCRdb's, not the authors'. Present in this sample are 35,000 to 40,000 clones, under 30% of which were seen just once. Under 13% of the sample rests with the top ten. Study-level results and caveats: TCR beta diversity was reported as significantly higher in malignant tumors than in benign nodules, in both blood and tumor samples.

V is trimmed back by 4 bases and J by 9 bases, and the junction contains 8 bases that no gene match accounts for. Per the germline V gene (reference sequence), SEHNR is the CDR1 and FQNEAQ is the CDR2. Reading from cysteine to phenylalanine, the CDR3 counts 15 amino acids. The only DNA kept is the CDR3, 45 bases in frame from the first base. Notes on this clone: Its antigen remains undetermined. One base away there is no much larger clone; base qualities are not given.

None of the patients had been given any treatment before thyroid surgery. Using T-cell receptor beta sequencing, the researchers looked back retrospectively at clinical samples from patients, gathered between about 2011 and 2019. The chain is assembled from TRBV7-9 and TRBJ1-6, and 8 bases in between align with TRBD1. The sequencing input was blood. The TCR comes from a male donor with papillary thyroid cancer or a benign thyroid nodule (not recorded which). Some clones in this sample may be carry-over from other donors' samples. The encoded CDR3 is CASSSMTGAFSPLHF. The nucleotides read TGTGCCAGCAGCTCGATGACAGGGGCGTTTTCACCCCTCCACTTT.